These 32 T cell receptor beta chains were sequenced from one sample in a study of blood T cell repertoires in COVID-19. TCRdb keeps only in-frame clones here, not all; method: immunoSEQ multiplex PCR. The sample yields under 200,000 clones, roughly 90% seen once. Sequenced material: peripheral blood. The receptor set was obtained from a woman between 55 and 75 years old with COVID-19, enrolled during active disease.

This clone was detected once. The chain links TRBV24-1 to TRBJ1-5, with 9 bases identical to TRBD1. The CDR3 is 16 amino acids. With V trimmed by 2 bases and J by 5 bases, 6 bases remained unmatched. Germline CDR1 KGHDR, CDR2 SFDVKD. CDR3 residues: CATSDSRTGDYQPQHF. CDR3 nucleotide sequence: TGTGCCACCAGTGATTCTCGGACAGGGGACTATCAGCCCCAGCATTTT.

J is TRBJ1-5 and V is TRBV7-2, with 9 bases identical to TRBD1. This CDR3 spans 14 amino acids. V trimming: 5 bases; J trimming: 9 bases; junction bases outside the gene matches: 8. Germline lookup yields CDR1 SGHTA and CDR2 FQGNSA. The CDR3 region has the DNA TGTGCCAGCAGCCCCTCACAGGGGGCGCGGCCCCAGCATTTT. It translates to CASSPSQGARPQHF. The entire variable domain, with the rest obtained from reference TRBV7-2 and TRBJ1-5, is as follows: GAGVSQSPSNKVTEKGKDVELRCDPISGHTALYWYRQSLGQGLEFLIYFQGNSAPDKSGLPSDRFSAERTGGSVSTLTIQRTQQEDSAVYLCASSPSQGARPQHFGDGTRLSIL.

The gene calls are TRBV18 and TRBJ1-3; 7 bases align to TRBD1. V was clipped by 3 bases and J by 5 bases; unmatched bases: 1. There are 13 residues in the CDR3. Germline V gene lookup returns CDR1 KGHSH and CDR2 LQKENI. The CDR3 loop reads CASSPTGRNTIYF. The CDR3 bases are TGTGCCAGCTCACCGACAGGGAGAAACACCATATATTTT.

The rearrangement links TRBV27 to TRBJ1-4; TRBD1 aligns across 11 bases. Germline V gene data show CDR1 as MNHEY and CDR2 as SMNVEV (reference sequence). The CDR3 consists of 16 residues. Germline trimming cut 8 bases from V and 2 bases from J; bases unmatched to any gene: 7. CDR3: CASGQGAFRTNEKLFF. The CDR3 region has the DNA TGTGCCAGCGGACAGGGGGCCTTCAGGACTAATGAAAAACTGTTTTTT.

The chain links TRBV28 to TRBJ1-5, with TRBD1 matching 11 bases. The CDR3 is 15 amino acids. Germline trimming cut 10 bases from V and 6 bases from J; bases unmatched to any gene: 11. Looked up from germline, CDR1 is MDHEN and CDR2 is SYDVKM. This CDR3 reads CATKWGTGGSQPQHF. CDR3 nucleotides: TGTGCCACCAAATGGGGGACAGGGGGTAGTCAGCCCCAGCATTTT.

The CDR3 nucleotides read TGTGCCAGTAGTACGGGTTTAGGGGGGGACAATGAGCAGTTCTTC. Protein: CASSTGLGGDNEQFF. The chain employs TRBV19 and TRBJ2-1, with D possibly being TRBD2 (7 bases). Between the trimmed V and J ends, which lost 4 bases and 5 bases, there was a span of 15 bases. In germline, CDR1 is LNHDA, CDR2 SQIVND (reference sequence). CDR3 length equals 15 residues.

This chain joins TRBV5-4 and TRBJ1-2, with 7 nucleotides matching TRBD1. J lost 1 base, V lost 3 bases, and 3 bases had no gene match. The length of the CDR3 is 14 residues. Germline V gene sequence: CDR1 SGHNT, CDR2 YYREEE (reference sequence). This CDR3 is CASSWTGGNYGYTF. The CDR3 nucleotides are TGTGCCAGCAGCTGGACAGGCGGTAACTATGGCTACACCTTC.

The rearrangement joins TRBV6-2 or TRBV6-3 to TRBJ1-1, with 8 bases matching TRBD1. Per the germline V gene, CDR1 is MNHEY and CDR2 is SVGEGT. V shed 6 bases, J shed 1 base, and the junction held 7 bases outside the gene matches. The CDR3 extends over 15 amino acids. The CDR3 DNA is TGTGCCAGCAGCGACAGGGGCAGAGGGAACACTGAAGCTTTCTTT. Its protein product is CASSDRGRGNTEAFF.

The chain uses TRBV9 and TRBJ1-4, with TRBD1 matching over 8 bases. The ends lost 4 bases at V and 2 bases at J; junction bases unmatched: 7. There are 16 residues in the CDR3. Germline CDR1 SGDLS, CDR2 YYNGEE. CDR3 residues: CASSFGQGVTNEKLFF. CDR3 DNA sequence: TGTGCCAGCAGCTTTGGACAGGGAGTTACTAATGAAAAACTGTTTTTT.

DNA of the CDR3: TGTGCCAGCAGTTTAGCGGGAGGTAGCGAGCAGTACTTC. Amino acids: CASSLAGGSEQYF. The V and J genes are TRBV28 and TRBJ2-7; 8 nucleotides align to TRBD2. The germline gives CDR1 MDHEN, CDR2 SYDVKM. The CDR3 totals 13 residues. After removal of 2 bases from V and 6 bases from J, the junction contained 3 bases not matched to a gene.

There are a few counts of this clone. The V gene is TRBV5-1, the J gene TRBJ1-2, with 7 nucleotides matching TRBD1. Germline V CDR1 and CDR2: SGHRS, YFSETQ. V trimming: 0 bases; J trimming: 9 bases; junction bases outside the gene matches: 5. CDR3 length equals 13 residues. CDR3 sequence (DNA): TGCGCCAGCAGCTTGGTACAGGGGTTGAGCTACACCTTC. The encoded protein is CASSLVQGLSYTF.

The chain joins TRBV4-1 to TRBJ2-7; 10 bases match TRBD2. The CDR3 runs to 15 residues. J lost 7 bases, V lost 4 bases, and 10 bases had no gene match. Per germline, CDR1 MGHRA and CDR2 YSYEKL. The CDR3 nucleotides are TGCGCCAGCAGCCCCCTGCTAGCGGGGGTACTTGAGCAGTACTTC. Protein sequence: CASSPLLAGVLEQYF.

The chain employs TRBV11-2 and TRBJ2-7; 10 bases match TRBD2. Germline trimming cut 5 bases from V and 7 bases from J; bases unmatched to any gene: 5. CDR3 length: 13 residues. In germline, CDR1 is SGHAT, CDR2 FQNNGV. The CDR3 protein is CASSLGLALEQYF. The CDR3 coding sequence is TGTGCCAGCAGCCTGGGACTAGCGCTAGAGCAGTACTTC. Filled out from reference TRBV11-2 and TRBJ2-7, the complete variable domain reads EAGVAQSPRYKIIEKRQSVAFWCNPISGHATLYWYQQILGQGPKLLIQFQNNGVVDDSQLPKDRFSAERLKGVDSTLKIQPAKLEDSAVYLCASSLGLALEQYFGPGTRLTVT.

The V and J genes are TRBV4-3 and TRBJ1-2, with D perhaps TRBD1 (5 bases). CDR1 and CDR2 (germline): LGHNA, YSLEER. Trimming shortened V by 0 bases and J by 0 bases, and 11 bases separated the two germline ends. The CDR3 totals 16 residues. CDR3 amino acids: CASSQDQGPANYGYTF. The CDR3, as DNA: TGCGCCAGCAGCCAAGACCAGGGCCCCGCTAACTATGGCTACACCTTC.

The rearrangement links TRBV4-1 to TRBJ1-1, with TRBD1 matching over 8 bases. Germline-derived CDR1 and CDR2 are MGHRA and YSYEKL. Trimming removed 1 base from V and 7 bases from J; junction bases left unmatched: 14. CDR3 length: 17 amino acids. The CDR3 protein is CASSQAGQGPRSDEAFF. The CDR3, as DNA: TGCGCCAGCAGCCAAGCCGGACAGGGTCCCCGATCCGATGAAGCTTTCTTT.

The J gene is TRBJ2-2, the V gene TRBV28, with 9 bases matching TRBD1. Germline V lookup: CDR1 MDHEN, CDR2 SYDVKM. J gave up 5 bases and V 5 bases, and 9 bases lay outside the gene matches. The CDR3 spans 16 residues. The CDR3 loop is CASSPSGQGGTGELFF. CDR3 DNA sequence: TGTGCCAGCAGTCCATCGGGACAGGGAGGGACCGGGGAGCTGTTTTTT.

This chain uses TRBV12-3 or TRBV12-4 with TRBJ2-7, with 7 positions matching TRBD2. Trimming took 0 bases from V and 6 from J; bases not matched to a gene: 2. The CDR3 has 13 amino acids. CDR3 region: CASSLAGRGEQYF. As DNA, the CDR3 is TGTGCCAGCAGTTTAGCGGGGAGGGGCGAGCAGTACTTC.

The rearrangement links TRBV24-1 to TRBJ1-1; perhaps TRBD1 as D (5 bases). This CDR3 is built from 13 residues. The V end was cut by 4 bases, the J end by 6 bases, with 11 bases between. Germline CDR1 and CDR2: KGHDR and SFDVKD. DNA of the CDR3: TGTGCCACCAGTGACCCCAACAGGCCTGAAGCTTTCTTT. This encodes CATSDPNRPEAFF.

The rearrangement joins TRBV29-1 to TRBJ1-2; no firm D call. From germline, CDR1 is SQVTM and CDR2 ANQGSEA. This CDR3 is built from 11 residues. Trimming shortened V by 8 bases and J by 3 bases, and 10 bases separated the two germline ends. The CDR3 DNA is TGCAGCACTTCCACGGACTATGGCTACACCTTC. Translating it yields CSTSTDYGYTF.

This chain links TRBV3-1 (or the pseudogene TRBV3-2) with TRBJ1-5, with 7 positions matching TRBD1. The CDR3 contains 15 residues. Germline V lookup: CDR1 LGHDT, CDR2 YNNKEL (reference sequence). J was trimmed by 7 bases and V by 2 bases; bases with no gene match: 8. The CDR3 DNA is TGTGCCAGCAGCCAACACCCCACAGGGGACCAGCCCCAGCATTTT. It yields the protein CASSQHPTGDQPQHF.

This clone was counted between two and nine times. This chain links TRBV6-6 with TRBJ2-5, with TRBD2 matching 9 bases. Trimming at V came to 0 bases and at J to 5 bases, leaving 4 bases not matched to a gene. This CDR3 spans 15 amino acids. From germline, CDR1 is MNHNY and CDR2 SVGAGI (reference sequence). CDR3 sequence reads: CASSYSRGRAETQYF. In DNA, the CDR3 is TGTGCCAGCAGTTACTCGCGCGGGAGGGCCGAGACCCAGTACTTC.

The chain couples TRBV27 to TRBJ2-7, with D unresolved. CDR1 and CDR2 (germline): MNHEY, SMNVEV (reference sequence). The V and J ends lost 6 bases and 4 bases respectively, with 13 bases between them. This CDR3 has 13 amino acids. The DNA for the CDR3 is TGTGCCAGCAGGCGTACAGATCCGTACGAGCAGTACTTC. This gives the protein CASRRTDPYEQYF.

The chain is built from TRBV11-3 and TRBJ1-1, with TRBD1 matching over 9 bases. The CDR3 contains 15 residues. Trimming removed 5 bases from V and 0 bases from J; junction bases left unmatched: 4. CDR1 is SGHNT, CDR2 YENEEA, per germline. The CDR3 nucleotides are TGTGCCAGCAGCCTTACAGGGGGCGTGAACACTGAAGCTTTCTTT. This sequence encodes CASSLTGGVNTEAFF.

This sequence joins TRBV21-1 and TRBJ2-7; TRBD1, as called in the table, went unchecked against the DNA. TRBV21-1 is deemed a pseudogene. The CDR3 covers 16 residues. For the CDR3, the DNA is TGTGCCAGCAGCAAAGGAGACCCGACAGGGAACTACGAGCAGTACTTC. It yields the protein CASSKGDPTGNYEQYF.

The gene calls are TRBV19 and TRBJ1-2; a weak D match, TRBD1 (5 bases). CDR1 LNHDA and CDR2 SQIVND come from the germline V gene (reference sequence). This CDR3 has 15 amino acids. Trimming took 6 bases from V and 8 from J, leaving 22 bases between them. DNA for the CDR3: TGTGCCAGTAGCATCCCAAGGGGATTGGGAAGGGGCTACACCTTC. Protein sequence: CASSIPRGLGRGYTF.

This sequence joins TRBV28 and TRBJ1-5; 9 nucleotides agree with TRBD1. This CDR3 region has 15 residues. Germline lookup yields CDR1 MDHEN and CDR2 SYDVKM. Germline trimming cut 6 bases from V and 5 bases from J; bases unmatched to any gene: 8. The CDR3 reads CASSTDRGGDQPQHF. The CDR3 coding sequence is TGTGCCAGCAGCACGGACAGGGGTGGGGATCAGCCCCAGCATTTT. The variable domain in full, with the rest retrieved from reference TRBV28 and TRBJ1-5, is DVKVTQSSRYLVKRTGEKVFLECVQDMDHENMFWYRQDPGLGLRLIYFSYDVKMKEKGDIPEGYSVSREKKERFSLILESASTNQTSMYLCASSTDRGGDQPQHFGDGTRLSIL.

This sequence joins TRBV7-2 and TRBJ2-7; TRBD1 might be the D (6 bases). Trimming shortened V by 1 base and J by 0 bases, and 16 bases separated the two germline ends. The CDR3 spans 17 residues. In germline, CDR1 is SGHTA, CDR2 FQGNSA. The DNA of the CDR3 is TGTGCCAGCAGCTTAGGAACCGGGACACATCGCTCCTACGAGCAGTACTTC. This translates into CASSLGTGTHRSYEQYF.

The CDR3 sequence is CASSLEAGNTIYF. For the CDR3, the DNA is TGTGCCAGCAGCTTAGAGGCAGGAAACACCATATATTTT. The V and J genes are TRBV5-4 and TRBJ1-3, with unresolved D. The CDR3 loop spans 13 amino acids. V was shortened by 2 bases and J by 4 bases, with 7 bases between the two germline ends. Germline loops: CDR1 SGHNT, CDR2 YYREEE (reference sequence).

On this clone itself: The sample contains more than one DNA sequence encoding this CDR3. The chain is built from TRBV5-1 and TRBJ2-7, with 7 nucleotides matching TRBD1. CDR3 length: 13 residues. The V and J ends lost 4 bases and 3 bases, in that order; junction bases with no gene match: 4. The germline V gene has CDR1 SGHRS and CDR2 YFSETQ. CDR3 DNA: TGCGCCAGCAGCCCGGGACAGTTCTACGAGCAGTACTTC. Its translation is CASSPGQFYEQYF. The variable domain in full, completed from reference TRBV5-1 and TRBJ2-7, reads KAGVTQTPRYLIKTRGQQVTLSCSPISGHRSVSWYQQTPGQGLQFLFEYFSETQRNKGNFPGRFSGRQFSNSRSEMNVSTLELGDSALYLCASSPGQFYEQYFGPGTRLTVT.

The chain combines TRBV15 with TRBJ1-5; TRBD1 might be the D (6 bases). Germline V gene sequence: CDR1 LNHNV, CDR2 YYDKDF (reference sequence). CDR3 length: 14 residues. V lost 1 base, J lost 5 bases, and 9 bases lay in between. The CDR3, as DNA: TGTGCCACCAGCAGAGTCAGGGGCCATCAGCCCCAGCATTTT. Translating gives CATSRVRGHQPQHF.

This chain joins TRBV27 and TRBJ1-1; 8 bases line up with TRBD1. From germline, CDR1 is MNHEY and CDR2 SMNVEV (reference sequence). The V gene end was trimmed by 2 bases and the J gene end by 1 base; junction bases not matched to a gene: 6. The CDR3 is made up of 16 amino acids. In DNA, the CDR3 is TGTGCCAGCAGTTTAGGACAGGGAGAACCGAACACTGAAGCTTTCTTT. Translated, it gives CASSLGQGEPNTEAFF.

The chain combines TRBV3-1 (or the pseudogene TRBV3-2) with TRBJ1-5; D not resolved. The CDR3 has 14 residues. The V gene lost 2 bases and the J gene lost 6 bases, with 11 bases spanning the gap. CDR1 and CDR2 from the germline V gene are LGHDT and YNNKEL (reference sequence). The CDR3 loop reads CASSQRSPGQPQHF. DNA for the CDR3: TGTGCCAGCAGCCAAAGGAGCCCGGGTCAGCCCCAGCATTTT.